This TCR beta chain was captured in a study of cytomegalovirus exposure and HLA in healthy donors. Study-wide points: Reported findings show TCR beta sequences accurately forecast HLA-A and HLA-B alleles in most subjects. What was likely a sequencing artifact was a cluster of highly shared sequence variants.

The trim removed 4 bases at V and 5 bases at J, leaving 10 bases unmatched. Germline V gene data show CDR1 as LGHNA and CDR2 as YNFKEQ. The CDR3 is made up of 15 amino acids. The PCR used 60 Vbeta and 13 Jbeta primers. This table comes from immunoSEQ multiplex PCR, and its TCRdb copy is limited to in-frame clones, with some not included. The sample lists around 200,000 clones, 74% occurring once. Comments on this clone: The antigen remains undetermined.

At the time of sampling, donors were nominally healthy, though unrecorded immune exposures were likely. The receptor comes from a woman in her 30s in good health and CMV-seropositive. The specimen was PBMCs. The J gene is TRBJ2-7, the V gene TRBV4-2; 8 nucleotides agree with TRBD2. For the CDR3, the DNA is TGTGCCAGCAGCCCAGCACAAGCGGGAGTCCACGAGCAGTACTTC. Encoded protein: CASSPAQAGVHEQYF.